This T cell receptor (beta chain) comes out of a study of identical twins. The CDR3 extends over 13 amino acids. The V gene lost 5 bases and the J gene lost 3 bases, with 9 bases spanning the gap. Germline V gene data show CDR1 as LNHNV and CDR2 as YYDKDF (reference sequence). A single record per CDR3 protein comes from TCRdb applying MiXCR to the 5' RACE reads. The sample lists roughly 250,000 distinct CDR3 sequences, about 14% occurring once. The receptor was isolated from a woman under 30 in good health. The chain joins TRBV15 to TRBJ2-3; a weak D match, TRBD2 (6 bases). The source material was memory (CD45RO+) T cells sorted from blood. CDR3: CATSAGRTDTQYF. The CDR3 bases are TGTGCCACCAGCGCGGGGAGAACAGATACGCAGTATTTT. Full variable domain (outside the CDR3, taken from reference TRBV15 and TRBJ2-3): DAMVIQNPRYQVTQFGKPVTLSCSQTLNHNVMYWYQQKSSQAPKLLFHYYDKDFNNEADTPDNFQSRRPNTSFCFLDIRSPGLGDTAMYLCATSAGRTDTQYFGPGTRLTVL.